One TCR beta chain is described in this entry. Some clones are missing from TCRdb's copy, which holds only in-frame ones; the method was immunoSEQ multiplex PCR. The table includes 35,000 to 55,000 clones, more than 65% detected once. Pretreatment sampling and on-treatment sampling together yielded between 1 and 8 samples for each patient. Between the trimmed V and J ends, which lost 3 bases and 0 bases, there was a span of 17 bases. The germline V gene has CDR1 SGHTA and CDR2 FQGTGA. The CDR3 contains 18 residues. The sample comes from a study of PD-L1 blockade in urothelial cancer. Study overall: The authors examined blood 3 weeks (second dose) and 6 weeks after treatment start.

This chain connects TRBV7-3 to TRBJ2-2; possible D gene TRBD1, 5 bases. This TCR was sampled from a man in his 70s with urothelial cancer. The specimen was PBMCs, collected around atezolizumab (anti-PD-L1) treatment. In nucleotides, the CDR3 is TGTGCCAGCAGCTTCCCCCCTCTGACAGAAACGAACACCGGGGAGCTGTTTTTT. It is translated as CASSFPPLTETNTGELFF. The whole variable domain, filled in from reference TRBV7-3 and TRBJ2-2, reads GAGVSQTPSNKVTEKGKYVELRCDPISGHTALYWYRQSLGQGPEFLIYFQGTGAADDSGLPNDRFFAVRPEGSVSTLKIQRTERGDSAVYLCASSFPPLTETNTGELFFGEGSRLTVL.